A single sample is the source of the 11 T cell receptor beta chains below, sequenced in a study of shared clonotypes between healthy human individuals. This table comes from immunoSEQ multiplex PCR, and its TCRdb copy is limited to in-frame clones, with some not included. This sample has 1,100,000 or so clones, with about four fifths found just once. The material sequenced was memory CD4+ T cells from PBMCs. Described subset: CD45RA-negative fraction. The receptors stem from a man aged 18 to 29 in good health. Some clones in this sample may be carry-over from other donors' samples.

The V gene is TRBV29-1, the J gene TRBJ2-7; 9 bases fit TRBD1. This CDR3 is 16 amino acids long. After removal of 4 bases from V and 1 base from J, the junction contained 11 bases not matched to a gene. Germline loops: CDR1 SQVTM, CDR2 ANQGSEA. For the CDR3, the DNA is TGCAGCGTTGGGTCCCGGGACAGGGTGGGGTCCTACGAGCAGTACTTC. Protein product: CSVGSRDRVGSYEQYF.

The rearrangement uses TRBV5-1 and TRBJ2-2, with 8 bases that match TRBD1. With 1 base clipped from V and 3 bases from J, the junction kept 8 bases outside the gene matches. The CDR3 covers 17 residues. The germline gives CDR1 SGHRS, CDR2 YFSETQ. CDR3 residues: CASSLLTGAPDTGELFF. CDR3 sequence (DNA): TGCGCCAGCAGCTTGTTGACAGGGGCCCCCGACACCGGGGAGCTGTTTTTT. Filled out from reference TRBV5-1 and TRBJ2-2, the complete variable domain reads KAGVTQTPRYLIKTRGQQVTLSCSPISGHRSVSWYQQTPGQGLQFLFEYFSETQRNKGNFPGRFSGRQFSNSRSEMNVSTLELGDSALYLCASSLLTGAPDTGELFFGEGSRLTVL.

The chain couples TRBV7-9 to TRBJ2-2; 7 positions match TRBD1. Germline lookup yields CDR1 SEHNR and CDR2 FQNEAQ (reference sequence). The CDR3 consists of 14 residues. The J segment lost 4 bases and the V segment lost 3 bases, leaving 2 bases of the junction unmatched. CDR3 bases: TGTGCCAGCAGCTTGGGGGACAGCACCGGGGAGCTGTTTTTT. Translated: CASSLGDSTGELFF.

As concerns this clone: A much larger clonotype is one base distant, so this may be a read error. The same CDR3 arises from other DNA sequences in this sample as well. J is TRBJ2-2 and V is TRBV9; D is unresolved. The CDR3 covers 14 residues. Germline lookup yields CDR1 SGDLS and CDR2 YYNGEE. Trimming left V 0 bases short and J 2 bases short, with 5 bases between. The chain's CDR3 is CASSVGVNTGELFF. CDR3 coding DNA: TGTGCCAGCAGCGTAGGGGTCAACACCGGGGAGCTGTTTTTT.

The chain employs TRBV27 and TRBJ2-6; 9 nucleotides align to TRBD1. The CDR3 length is 17 residues. The trim removed 6 bases at V and 0 bases at J, leaving 6 bases unmatched. CDR1 is MNHEY, CDR2 SMNVEV, per germline (reference sequence). The DNA of the CDR3 is TGTGCCAGCAGCACAGGGGGCTATAGCTCTGGGGCCAACGTCCTGACTTTC. Amino acids: CASSTGGYSSGANVLTF.

The chain employs TRBV2 and TRBJ2-3; no clear D gene. Deletions cut 0 bases from V and 3 bases from J, with 7 bases between. CDR1 and CDR2 from the germline V gene are SNHLY and FYNNEI. The CDR3 runs 14 residues. The CDR3 sequence is CASSEAIPTDTQYF. CDR3 coding DNA: TGTGCCAGCAGTGAAGCTATCCCGACAGATACGCAGTATTTT.

The genes are TRBV5-5 and TRBJ2-1, with D possibly being TRBD1 or TRBD2 (5 bases each). The germline V gene encodes CDR1 SGHKS and CDR2 YYEKEE (reference sequence). V lost 4 bases and J lost 2, with 13 bases in between. The CDR3 has 15 residues. This chain's CDR3 is CASSISGTAYNEQFF. CDR3 nucleotide sequence: TGTGCCAGCAGCATTTCCGGGACGGCCTACAATGAGCAGTTCTTC.

This clone showed up just once. V is TRBV4-1 and J is TRBJ1-2; 10 nucleotides line up with TRBD1. The CDR3 runs 17 residues. Germline-derived CDR1 and CDR2 are MGHRA and YSYEKL. Losses at the gene ends were 0 bases for V and 4 bases for J; bases not matched to a gene: 8. CDR3 bases: TGCGCCAGCAGCCAAGATCCCGGACAGGGGGAACTCTATGGCTACACCTTC. It translates to CASSQDPGQGELYGYTF.

The sample holds one count of this clone. The rearrangement uses TRBV4-2 and TRBJ2-1, with D possibly TRBD2 on 5 matching bases. The CDR3 runs 15 residues. The germline V and J ends were trimmed by 4 bases and 6 bases, with 16 bases remaining between them. Germline-derived CDR1 and CDR2 are LGHNA and YNFKEQ. The CDR3 loop reads CASSPSDFGTNEQFF. The CDR3 bases are TGTGCCAGCAGCCCTTCGGACTTTGGAACCAATGAGCAGTTCTTC.

The J gene is TRBJ2-7, the V gene TRBV5-1; no clear D gene. This CDR3 region has 10 residues. CDR1 SGHRS and CDR2 YFSETQ come from the germline V gene. Written as DNA, the CDR3 is TGCGCCAGCAGCTTGACCCAGCGAGTCGTC. It specifies CASSLTQRVV.

This chain joins TRBV5-1 and TRBJ2-2, with no clear D. Trimming pared 0 bases from V and 3 bases from J, leaving 6 bases between. The germline gives CDR1 SGHRS, CDR2 YFSETQ. The CDR3 loop spans 14 amino acids. The CDR3 nucleotides are TGCGCCAGCAGCTTGGAGGGCGACACCGGGGAGCTGTTTTTT. Translated: CASSLEGDTGELFF.